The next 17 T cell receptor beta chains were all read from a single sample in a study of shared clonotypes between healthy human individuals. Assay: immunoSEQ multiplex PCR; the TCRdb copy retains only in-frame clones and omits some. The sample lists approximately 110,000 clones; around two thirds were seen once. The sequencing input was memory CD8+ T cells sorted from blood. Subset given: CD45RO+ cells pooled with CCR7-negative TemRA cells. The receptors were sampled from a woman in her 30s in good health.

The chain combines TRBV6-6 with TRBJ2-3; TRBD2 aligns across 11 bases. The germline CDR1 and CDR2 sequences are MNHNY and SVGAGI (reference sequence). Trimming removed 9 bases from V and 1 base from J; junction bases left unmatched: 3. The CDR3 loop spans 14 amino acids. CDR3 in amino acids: CASTSGRGTDTQYF. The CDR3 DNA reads TGTGCCAGTACTAGCGGGAGAGGCACAGATACGCAGTATTTT.

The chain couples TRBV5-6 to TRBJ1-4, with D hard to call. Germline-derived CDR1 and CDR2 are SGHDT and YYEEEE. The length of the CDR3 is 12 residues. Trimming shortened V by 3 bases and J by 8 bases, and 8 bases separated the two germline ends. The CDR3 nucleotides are TGTGCCAGCAGCTCCATCGGCGAAAAACTGTTTTTT. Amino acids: CASSSIGEKLFF.

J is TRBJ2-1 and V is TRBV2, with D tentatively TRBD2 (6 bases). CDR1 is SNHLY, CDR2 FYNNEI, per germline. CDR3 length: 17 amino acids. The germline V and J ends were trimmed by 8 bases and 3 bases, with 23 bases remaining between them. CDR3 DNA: TGTGCCAGCCTGGAGGACGGTAGGGGCGGGGTCTACAATGAGCAGTTCTTC. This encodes CASLEDGRGGVYNEQFF. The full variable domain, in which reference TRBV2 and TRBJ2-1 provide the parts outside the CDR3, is EPEVTQTPSHQVTQMGQEVILRCVPISNHLYFYWYRQILGQKVEFLVSFYNNEISEKSEIFDDQFSVERPDGSNFTLKIRSTKLEDSAMYFCASLEDGRGGVYNEQFFGPGTRLTVL.

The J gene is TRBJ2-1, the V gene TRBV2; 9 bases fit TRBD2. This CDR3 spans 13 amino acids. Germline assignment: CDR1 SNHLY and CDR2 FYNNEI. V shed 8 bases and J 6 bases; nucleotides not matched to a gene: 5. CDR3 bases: TGTGCCAGCGGCCTAGCGGGACTCAATGAGCAGTTCTTC. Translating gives CASGLAGLNEQFF.

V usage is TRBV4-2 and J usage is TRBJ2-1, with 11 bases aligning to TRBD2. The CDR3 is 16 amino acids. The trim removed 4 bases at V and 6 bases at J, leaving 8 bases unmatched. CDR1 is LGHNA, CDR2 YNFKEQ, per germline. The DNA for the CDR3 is TGTGCCAGCAGCCCCGTGACCGGGACTAGCGGCAATGAGCAGTTCTTC. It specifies CASSPVTGTSGNEQFF.

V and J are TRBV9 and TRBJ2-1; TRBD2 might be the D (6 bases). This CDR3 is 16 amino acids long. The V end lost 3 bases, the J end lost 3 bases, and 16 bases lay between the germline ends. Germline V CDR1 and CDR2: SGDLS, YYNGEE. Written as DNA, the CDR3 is TGTGCCAGCAGCGCAAAAACCGGGACTGGCTACAATGAGCAGTTCTTC. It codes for CASSAKTGTGYNEQFF.

The DNA of the CDR3 is TGCGCCAGCAGTCGGGAGGTGCGGGAGGGCCTCGGCTACAATGAGCAGTTCTTC. As protein: CASSREVREGLGYNEQFF. The rearrangement links TRBV4-1 to TRBJ2-1; the match to TRBD2 covers 9 bases. CDR3 length: 18 amino acids. Germline V gives CDR1 MGHRA, CDR2 YSYEKL. Germline trimming cut 6 bases from V and 3 bases from J; bases unmatched to any gene: 15.

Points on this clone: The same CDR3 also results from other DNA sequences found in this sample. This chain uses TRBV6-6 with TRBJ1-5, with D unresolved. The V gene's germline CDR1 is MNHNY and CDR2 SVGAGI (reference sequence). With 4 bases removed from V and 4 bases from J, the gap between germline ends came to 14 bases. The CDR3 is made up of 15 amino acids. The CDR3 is CASSLAPMGNQPQHF. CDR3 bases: TGTGCCAGCAGTTTGGCCCCAATGGGGAATCAGCCCCAGCATTTT.

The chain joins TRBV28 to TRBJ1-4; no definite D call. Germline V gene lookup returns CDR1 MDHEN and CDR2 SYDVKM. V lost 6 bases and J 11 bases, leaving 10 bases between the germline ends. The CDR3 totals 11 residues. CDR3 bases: TGTGCCAGCAGGGATTCGGTTAAACTGTTTTTT. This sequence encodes CASRDSVKLFF.

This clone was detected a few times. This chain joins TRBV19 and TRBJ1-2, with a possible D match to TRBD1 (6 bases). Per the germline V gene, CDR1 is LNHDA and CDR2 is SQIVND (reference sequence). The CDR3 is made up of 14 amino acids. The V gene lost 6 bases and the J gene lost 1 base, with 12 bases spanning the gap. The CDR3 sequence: CASRRTAINYGYTF. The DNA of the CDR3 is TGTGCCAGTAGGCGGACAGCGATTAACTATGGCTACACCTTC.

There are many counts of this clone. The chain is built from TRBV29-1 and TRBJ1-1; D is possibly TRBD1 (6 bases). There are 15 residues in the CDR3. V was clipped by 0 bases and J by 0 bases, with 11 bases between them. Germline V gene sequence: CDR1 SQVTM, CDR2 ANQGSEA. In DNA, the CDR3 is TGCAGCGTTGAAGATCTAGGGGGTTTGAACACTGAAGCTTTCTTT. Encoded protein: CSVEDLGGLNTEAFF.

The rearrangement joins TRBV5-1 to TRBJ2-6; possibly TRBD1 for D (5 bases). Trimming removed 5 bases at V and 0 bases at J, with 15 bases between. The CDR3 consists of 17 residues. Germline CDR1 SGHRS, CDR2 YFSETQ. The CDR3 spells CASSPRGDSSGANVLTF. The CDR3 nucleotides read TGCGCCAGCAGTCCTAGGGGCGATAGCTCTGGGGCCAACGTCCTGACTTTC.

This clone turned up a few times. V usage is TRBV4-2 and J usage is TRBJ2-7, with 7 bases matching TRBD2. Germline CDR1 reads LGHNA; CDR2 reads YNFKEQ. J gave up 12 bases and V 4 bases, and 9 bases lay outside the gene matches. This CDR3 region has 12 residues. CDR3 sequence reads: CASSPGGLIRYF. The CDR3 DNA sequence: TGTGCCAGCAGCCCGGGGGGACTGATTCGGTACTTC.

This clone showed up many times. CDR3 DNA: TGTGCCAGCGCCCCGCCGGACAGGGTACCAGGTGAGCAGTTCTTC. As protein: CASAPPDRVPGEQFF. The chain couples TRBV25-1 to TRBJ2-1, with 8 bases identical to TRBD1. The trim removed 8 bases at V and 9 bases at J, leaving 15 bases unmatched. CDR1 is MGHDK, CDR2 SYGVNS, per germline. The CDR3 has 15 residues.

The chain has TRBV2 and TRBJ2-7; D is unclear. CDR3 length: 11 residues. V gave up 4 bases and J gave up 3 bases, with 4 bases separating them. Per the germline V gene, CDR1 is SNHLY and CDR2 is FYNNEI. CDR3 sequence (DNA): TGTGCCAGCAGTGTATTCTACGAGCAGTACTTC. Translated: CASSVFYEQYF.

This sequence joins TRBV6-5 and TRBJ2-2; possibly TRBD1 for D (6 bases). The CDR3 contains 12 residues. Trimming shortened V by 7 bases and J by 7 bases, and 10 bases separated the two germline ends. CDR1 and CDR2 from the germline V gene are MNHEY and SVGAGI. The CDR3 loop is CASTQGSGELFF. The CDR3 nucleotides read TGTGCCAGCACCCAGGGGAGCGGGGAGCTGTTTTTT.

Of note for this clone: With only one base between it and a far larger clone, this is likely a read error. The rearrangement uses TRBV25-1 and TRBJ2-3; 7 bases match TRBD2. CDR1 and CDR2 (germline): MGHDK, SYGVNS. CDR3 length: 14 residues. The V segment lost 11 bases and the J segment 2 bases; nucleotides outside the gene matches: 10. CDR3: CAVEGLTDTDTQYF. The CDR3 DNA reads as TGTGCCGTAGAGGGACTAACGGACACAGATACGCAGTATTTT.